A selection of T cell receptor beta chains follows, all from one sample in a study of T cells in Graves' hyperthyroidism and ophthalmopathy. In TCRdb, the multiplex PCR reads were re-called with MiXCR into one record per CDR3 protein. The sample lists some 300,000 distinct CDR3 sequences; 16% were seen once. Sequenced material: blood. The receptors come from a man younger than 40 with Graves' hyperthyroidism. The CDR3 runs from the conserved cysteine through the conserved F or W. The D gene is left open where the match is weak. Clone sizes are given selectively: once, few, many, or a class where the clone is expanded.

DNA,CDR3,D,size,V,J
TGTGCCAGCAGTGAACTAGCGGGAGGCTTAGATACGCAGTATTTT,CASSELAGGLDTQYF,TRBD2,many,TRBV2,TRBJ2-3
TGTGCCAGCAGCCAAGATCAGGGGTGGGGTCAGCCCCAGCATTTT,CASSQDQGWGQPQHF,-,few,TRBV4-2,TRBJ1-5
TGTGCCAGCAGCTTGGGGACTAGCGAGGGAGATACGCAGTATTTT,CASSLGTSEGDTQYF,TRBD2,few,TRBV5-6,TRBJ2-3
TGTGCCAGCAGCTCCCGGGGCAGGGGGAGGCACGAGCAGTACTTC,CASSSRGRGRHEQYF,-,-,TRBV11-2,TRBJ2-7
TGTGCCAGCAGGGACCCTAGCGGGAGCCGCGAGCAGTACTTC,CASRDPSGSREQYF,TRBD2,many,TRBV2,TRBJ2-7
TGTGCCAGCAGCAGCCAACTAGCGGACTTATGCAATGAGCAGTTCTTC,CASSSQLADLCNEQFF,TRBD2,-,TRBV5-6,TRBJ2-1
TGTGCCAGCAGCCCCCGGGCGTCTAGCGGGAGCACAGATACGCAGTATTTT,CASSPRASSGSTDTQYF,TRBD2,few,TRBV7-9,TRBJ2-3
TGCAGCGTTGAATCGTCCCTAGACGAGCAGTACTTC,CSVESSLDEQYF,-,-,TRBV29-1,TRBJ2-7
TGCGCCAGCAGCCCTGCTCAAGATGGACAAGGCACAGATACGCAGTATTTT,CASSPAQDGQGTDTQYF,-,many,TRBV5-1,TRBJ2-3
TGTGCCAGTAGTATAGATCGGGGCGGAATCTACGAGCAGTACTTC,CASSIDRGGIYEQYF,-,-,TRBV19,TRBJ2-7
TGTGCCAGCAGCCCGAGCGGGGAAGCGGGCTTCGAGAAGACCCAGTACTTC,CASSPSGEAGFEKTQYF,TRBD2,many,TRBV3-1,TRBJ2-5
TGCAGTGCTAGAGCGGCAGGAGTCGAGCAGTACTTC,CSARAAGVEQYF,-,once,TRBV20-1,TRBJ2-7
TGCGCCAGCAGCTTGGACGCTTTTCGTGGGCCGAGTCCGCGCGTCAATGAGCAGTTCTTC,CASSLDAFRGPSPRVNEQFF,-,many,TRBV5-1,TRBJ2-1
TGTGCCAGCATTTCAGCTTCAGGAAACACCATATATTTT,CASISASGNTIYF,-,few,TRBV28,TRBJ1-3
TGTGCCAGCTCACCTTTCCCCGGGAGGGCCAGTTACGAGCAGTACTTC,CASSPFPGRASYEQYF,TRBD2,many,TRBV18,TRBJ2-7
TGTGCCAGCAGTAAACTAGCGGGAGTAGGGGAGCAGTACTTC,CASSKLAGVGEQYF,TRBD2,many,TRBV2,TRBJ2-7
TGCGCCAGCAGCTTAACAGGTCAGGCCCAGCCCCAGCATTTT,CASSLTGQAQPQHF,-,-,TRBV5-1,TRBJ1-5
TGCAGTGCCAAGGGACAGGGGATCGCTGAAGCTTTCTTT,CSAKGQGIAEAFF,TRBD1,few,TRBV20-1,TRBJ1-1
TGTGCGGCATCTTCCGCCGCGGGTGAAGCTTTCTTT,CAASSAAGEAFF,-,many,TRBV28,TRBJ1-1
TGTGCCAGCAGTCAGGACAGGGTCACTAATGAAAAACTGTTTTTT,CASSQDRVTNEKLFF,TRBD1,few,TRBV12-3/TRBV12-4,TRBJ1-4
TGTGCCAGCTCACCAGGGGGAGGGGGCGGATCCGGAGAGCAGTACTTC,CASSPGGGGGSGEQYF,-,few,TRBV18,TRBJ2-7
TGCAGTGCTAAGATCACTGGGGGCAGGGGGAGCTACGAGCAGTACTTC,CSAKITGGRGSYEQYF,TRBD1,many,TRBV20-1,TRBJ2-7
TGTGCCTCAACCCTGGGGCGGACCGGGGAGCTGTTTTTT,CASTLGRTGELFF,-,many,TRBV2,TRBJ2-2
TGCGCCAGCAGCCAAGCGGCGGGCTACGAGCAGTACTTC,CASSQAAGYEQYF,-,-,TRBV4-1,TRBJ2-7
TGTGCCAGCAGCTTCAACGGGAGGGAGGCAGATACGCAGTATTTT,CASSFNGREADTQYF,TRBD2,many,TRBV7-2,TRBJ2-3
TGTGCCAGCAGCCCTGGGGCGGGAGGGGTATCCTACAATGAGCAGTTCTTC,CASSPGAGGVSYNEQFF,TRBD2,few,TRBV7-9,TRBJ2-1
TGTGCCAGCAGCCCCGGGACTAGCGGGAGAAAAATAATCGCCGGGGAGCTGTTTTTT,CASSPGTSGRKIIAGELFF,TRBD2,few,TRBV7-9,TRBJ2-2
TGTGCCAGCAGAGGGACCGGGGGTACGCAGTATTTT,CASRGTGGTQYF,-,many,TRBV12-3/TRBV12-4,TRBJ2-3
TGCGCCAGCAAGGAAGGGACTAGAAAGAACACCGGGGAGCTGTTTTTT,CASKEGTRKNTGELFF,TRBD2,-,TRBV4-1,TRBJ2-2